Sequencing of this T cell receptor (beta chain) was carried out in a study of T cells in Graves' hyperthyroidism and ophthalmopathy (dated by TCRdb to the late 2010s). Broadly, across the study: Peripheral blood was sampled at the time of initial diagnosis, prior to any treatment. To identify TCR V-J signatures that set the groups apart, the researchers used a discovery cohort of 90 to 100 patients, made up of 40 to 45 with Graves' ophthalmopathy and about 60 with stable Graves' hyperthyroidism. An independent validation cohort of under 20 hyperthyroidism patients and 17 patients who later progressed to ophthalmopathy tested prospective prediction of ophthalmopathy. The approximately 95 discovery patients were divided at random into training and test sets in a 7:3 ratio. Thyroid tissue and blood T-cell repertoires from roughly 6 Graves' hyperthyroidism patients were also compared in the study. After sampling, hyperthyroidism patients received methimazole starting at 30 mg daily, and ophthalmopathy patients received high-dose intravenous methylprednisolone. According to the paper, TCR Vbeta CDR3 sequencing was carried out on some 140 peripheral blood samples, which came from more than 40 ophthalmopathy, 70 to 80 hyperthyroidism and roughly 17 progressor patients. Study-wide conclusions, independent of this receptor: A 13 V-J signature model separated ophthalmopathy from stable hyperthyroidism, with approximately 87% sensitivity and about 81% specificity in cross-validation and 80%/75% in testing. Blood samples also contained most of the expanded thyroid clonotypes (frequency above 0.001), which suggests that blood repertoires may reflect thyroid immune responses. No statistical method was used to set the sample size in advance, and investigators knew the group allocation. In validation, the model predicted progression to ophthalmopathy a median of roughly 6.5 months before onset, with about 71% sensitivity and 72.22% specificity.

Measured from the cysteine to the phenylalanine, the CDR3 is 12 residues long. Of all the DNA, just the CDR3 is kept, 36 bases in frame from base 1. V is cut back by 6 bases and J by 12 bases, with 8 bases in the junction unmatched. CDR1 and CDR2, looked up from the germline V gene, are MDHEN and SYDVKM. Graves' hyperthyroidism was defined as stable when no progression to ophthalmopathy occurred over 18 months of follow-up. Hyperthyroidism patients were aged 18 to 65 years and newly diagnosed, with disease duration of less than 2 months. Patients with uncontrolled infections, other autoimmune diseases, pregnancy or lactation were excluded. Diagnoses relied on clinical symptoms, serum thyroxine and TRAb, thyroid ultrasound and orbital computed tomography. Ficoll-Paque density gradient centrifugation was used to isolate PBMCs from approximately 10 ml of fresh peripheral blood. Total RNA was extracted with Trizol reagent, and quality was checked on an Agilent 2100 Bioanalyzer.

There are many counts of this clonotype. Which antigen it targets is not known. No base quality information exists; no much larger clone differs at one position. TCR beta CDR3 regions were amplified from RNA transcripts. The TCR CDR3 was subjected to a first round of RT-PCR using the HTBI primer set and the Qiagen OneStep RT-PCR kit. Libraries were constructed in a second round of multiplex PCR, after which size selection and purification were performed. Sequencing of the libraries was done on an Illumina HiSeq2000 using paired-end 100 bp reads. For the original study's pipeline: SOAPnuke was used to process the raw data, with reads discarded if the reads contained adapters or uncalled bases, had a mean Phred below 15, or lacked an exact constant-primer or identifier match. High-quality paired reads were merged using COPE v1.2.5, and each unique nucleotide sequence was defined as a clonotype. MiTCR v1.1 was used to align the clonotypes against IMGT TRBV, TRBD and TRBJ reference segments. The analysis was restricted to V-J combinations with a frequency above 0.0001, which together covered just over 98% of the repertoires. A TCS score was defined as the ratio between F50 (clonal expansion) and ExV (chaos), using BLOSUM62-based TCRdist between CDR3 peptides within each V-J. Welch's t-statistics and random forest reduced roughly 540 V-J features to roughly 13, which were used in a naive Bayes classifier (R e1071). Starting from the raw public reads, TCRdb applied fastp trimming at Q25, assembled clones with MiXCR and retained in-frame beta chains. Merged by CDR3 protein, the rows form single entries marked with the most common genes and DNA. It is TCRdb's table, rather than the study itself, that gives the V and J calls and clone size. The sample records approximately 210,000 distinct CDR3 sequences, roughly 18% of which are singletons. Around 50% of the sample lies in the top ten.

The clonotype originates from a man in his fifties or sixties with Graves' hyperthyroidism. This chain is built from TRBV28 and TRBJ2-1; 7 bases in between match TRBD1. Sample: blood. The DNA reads TGTGCCAGCAGCTCGACAGGGATCGGGCAGTTCTTC. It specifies CASSSTGIGQFF.